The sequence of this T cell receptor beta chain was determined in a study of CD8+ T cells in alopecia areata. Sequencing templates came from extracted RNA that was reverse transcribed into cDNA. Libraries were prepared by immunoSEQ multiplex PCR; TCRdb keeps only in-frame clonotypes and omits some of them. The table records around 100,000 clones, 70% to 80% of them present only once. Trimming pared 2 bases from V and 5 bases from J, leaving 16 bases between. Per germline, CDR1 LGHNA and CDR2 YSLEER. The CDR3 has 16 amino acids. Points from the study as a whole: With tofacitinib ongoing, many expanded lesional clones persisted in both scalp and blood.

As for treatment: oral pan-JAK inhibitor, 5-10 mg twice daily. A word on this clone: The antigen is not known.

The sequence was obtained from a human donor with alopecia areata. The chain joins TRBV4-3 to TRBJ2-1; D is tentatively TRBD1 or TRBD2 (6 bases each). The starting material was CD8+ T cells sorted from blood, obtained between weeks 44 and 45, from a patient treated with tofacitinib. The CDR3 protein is CASSQKRGGPNNEQFF. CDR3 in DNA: TGCGCCAGCAGCCAAAAACGAGGGGGGCCTAACAATGAGCAGTTCTTC.